The 17 T cell receptor beta chains below were found in one sample sequenced in a study of brain T cells in children with intractable seizures. Assay: immunoSEQ multiplex PCR; the TCRdb copy retains only in-frame clones and omits some. The sample records around 80,000 clones, approximately 89% being singletons. Sample: peripheral blood, taken at surgery. These receptors were collected from a girl aged 2-10 years with Rasmussen encephalitis and intractable seizures.

This clone has only one observation. The chain is built from TRBV6-6 and TRBJ1-2; D unclear. Germline-derived CDR1 and CDR2 are MNHNY and SVGAGI (reference sequence). V was trimmed by 2 bases and J by 5 bases, leaving 9 bases between them. The CDR3 is made up of 13 amino acids. The CDR3 sequence: CASSYRESYGYTF. The CDR3 region has the DNA TGTGCCAGCAGTTACAGGGAGTCATATGGCTACACCTTC.

This clone was counted between two and nine times. The chain uses TRBV7-2 and TRBJ1-2; D is unclear. Looked up from germline, CDR1 is SGHTA and CDR2 is FQGNSA. This CDR3 contains 14 residues. V shed 5 bases and J shed 4 bases, with 14 bases lying between them. CDR3 DNA: TGTGCCAGCAGCCAAAGGACGGACGGCTATGGCTACACCTTC. This translates into CASSQRTDGYGYTF.

This chain links TRBV18 with TRBJ1-5; D gene uncertain. The CDR3 is 13 amino acids. In germline, CDR1 is KGHSH, CDR2 LQKENI. With 3 bases removed from V and 7 bases from J, the gap between germline ends came to 10 bases. In DNA form, the CDR3 reads TGTGCCAGCTCACCTGACTCACAGCAGCCCCAGCATTTT. Translating gives CASSPDSQQPQHF. Combining the CDR3 with reference TRBV18 and TRBJ1-5 gives the whole variable domain NAGVMQNPRHLVRRRGQEARLRCSPMKGHSHVYWYRQLPEEGLKFMVYLQKENIIDESGMPKERFSAEFPKEGPSILRIQQVVRGDSAAYFCASSPDSQQPQHFGDGTRLSIL.

The chain recombines TRBV24-1 with TRBJ2-3, with 8 bases matching TRBD1. V lost 4 bases, J lost 5 bases, and 7 bases stayed unmatched. Germline V CDR1 and CDR2: KGHDR, SFDVKD. The CDR3 has 15 amino acids. DNA for the CDR3: TGTGCCACCAGTGACCGGACAGGGAATGTAGATACGCAGTATTTT. Translating it yields CATSDRTGNVDTQYF.

The V and J genes are TRBV9 and TRBJ1-1; tentative D call: TRBD1 (5 bases). The CDR3 spans 15 residues. The V end lost 0 bases, the J end lost 1 base, and 10 bases lay between the germline ends. From germline, CDR1 is SGDLS and CDR2 YYNGEE. The CDR3 region is CASSVARGQNTEAFF. DNA of the CDR3: TGTGCCAGCAGCGTAGCTAGAGGACAGAACACTGAAGCTTTCTTT.

The genes are TRBV27 and TRBJ2-7, with D possibly being TRBD1 or TRBD2 (5 bases each). Germline loops: CDR1 MNHEY, CDR2 SMNVEV (reference sequence). Trimming pared 5 bases from V and 7 bases from J, leaving 21 bases between. The CDR3 totals 15 residues. The CDR3 loop is CASSPTHQGRREQYF. As DNA, the CDR3 is TGTGCCAGCAGTCCCACCCACCAGGGCCGGAGGGAGCAGTACTTC.

The CDR3 spells CASSKGASNQPQHF. CDR3 DNA: TGTGCCAGCAGTAAAGGGGCTAGTAATCAGCCCCAGCATTTT. The chain is built from TRBV7-9 and TRBJ1-5; a possible D gene is TRBD1 (5 bases). V gave up 6 bases and J gave up 4 bases, with 13 bases separating them. The CDR3 covers 14 residues. The V gene's germline CDR1 is SEHNR and CDR2 FQNEAQ (reference sequence).

The CDR3 nucleotides are TGTGCCAGCATTGCTAGCGGGAGAAATGAGCAGTTCTTC. Residues: CASIASGRNEQFF. The rearrangement links TRBV2 to TRBJ2-1, with 10 nucleotides matching TRBD2. V was clipped by 7 bases and J by 7 bases; unmatched bases: 4. The CDR3 runs 13 residues. Looked up from germline, CDR1 is SNHLY and CDR2 is FYNNEI.

V and J are TRBV5-6 and TRBJ1-6, with unresolved D. Deletions cut 0 bases from V and 9 bases from J, with 4 bases between. The CDR3 is 12 amino acids. In germline, CDR1 is SGHDT, CDR2 YYEEEE. The CDR3 loop reads CASSLGVSPLHF. DNA for the CDR3: TGTGCCAGCAGCTTGGGCGTTTCACCCCTCCACTTT.

This chain joins TRBV19 and TRBJ1-1; D gene ambiguous. V lost 4 bases and J lost 2, with 5 bases in between. This CDR3 has 12 residues. Germline CDR1 and CDR2: LNHDA and SQIVND (reference sequence). In nucleotides, the CDR3 is TGTGCCAGTAGTAGGGGAAACACTGAAGCTTTCTTT. Protein: CASSRGNTEAFF.

This rearrangement joins TRBV6-5 to TRBJ2-5; 11 nucleotides align to TRBD2. CDR3 length equals 14 residues. V trimming: 6 bases; J trimming: 5 bases; junction bases outside the gene matches: 5. The germline gives CDR1 MNHEY, CDR2 SVGAGI. CDR3: CASSRGLAEETQYF. CDR3 coding DNA: TGTGCCAGCAGCAGGGGACTAGCGGAGGAGACCCAGTACTTC.

V is TRBV19 and J is TRBJ1-5, with 7 nucleotides matching TRBD1. Germline assignment: CDR1 LNHDA and CDR2 SQIVND (reference sequence). The CDR3 has 13 amino acids. The V segment lost 10 bases and the J segment 3 bases; nucleotides outside the gene matches: 6. This CDR3 reads CAMGTAYNQPQHF. As DNA, the CDR3 is TGTGCCATGGGGACAGCCTACAATCAGCCCCAGCATTTT.

The V and J genes are TRBV4-1 and TRBJ1-3; no firm D call. Per germline, CDR1 MGHRA and CDR2 YSYEKL. V lost 0 bases to trimming and J lost 4 bases, with 19 bases between them. There are 18 residues in the CDR3. CDR3 protein: CASSQDFGRHPRGNTIYF. CDR3 nucleotides: TGCGCCAGCAGCCAAGATTTCGGGCGACACCCGAGAGGAAACACCATATATTTT.

The chain couples TRBV6-6 to TRBJ2-1, with TRBD1 identical over 11 bases. This CDR3 has 14 residues. V lost 6 bases, J lost 5 bases, and 3 bases stayed unmatched. In germline, CDR1 is MNHNY, CDR2 SVGAGI (reference sequence). The CDR3 loop reads CASRGQGVHNEQFF. CDR3 coding DNA: TGTGCCAGCAGGGGACAGGGGGTCCACAATGAGCAGTTCTTC.

This clone was found a few times. The junction and the germline gene differ at one end; a read error may be behind it. DNA of the CDR3: TGTGCCAGCAGCCTAGCTCATAGGGATGGCTACACCTTC. Translation gives CASSLAHRDGYTF. V is TRBV7-9 and J is TRBJ1-2; D is ambiguous. Germline V gene lookup returns CDR1 SEHNR and CDR2 FQNEAQ (reference sequence). This CDR3 region has 13 residues. Complete variable domain (other parts from reference TRBV7-9 and TRBJ1-2): DTGVSQNPRHKITKRGQNVTFRCDPISEHNRLYWYRQTLGQGPEFLTYFQNEAQLEKSRLLSDRFSAERPKGSFSTLEIQRTEQGDSAMYLCASSLAHRDGYTFGSGTRLTVV.

J is TRBJ1-4 and V is TRBV7-8, with unresolved D. V was shortened by 2 bases and J by 0 bases, with 19 bases between the two germline ends. The CDR3 sequence is 19 residues long. Germline lookup yields CDR1 SGHVS and CDR2 FQNEAQ. As DNA, the CDR3 is TGTGCCAGCAGCTTATATAGCCGGGCCTACCAGGCAACTAATGAAAAACTGTTTTTT. It is translated as CASSLYSRAYQATNEKLFF.

CDR3 sequence reads: CSVVATVEYGYTF. For the CDR3, the DNA is TGCAGCGTTGTTGCCACAGTGGAGTATGGCTACACCTTC. V gene TRBV29-1 combines with J gene TRBJ1-2; no clear D gene. The CDR3 contains 13 residues. Trimming left V 4 bases short and J 5 bases short, with 14 bases between. The germline CDR1 and CDR2 sequences are SQVTM and ANQGSEA.